The clone carrying this T cell receptor (beta chain) came up once. Antigen specificity is unknown. Sample time point: week 35, safety follow-up. In the vaccine, a single dose held 300 ug of the mutant IDH1 20-mer peptide, along with topical imiquimod. At weeks 1, 3, 5, 7, 11, 15, 19 and 23, patients received a vaccination, eight in all. Assay: immunoSEQ multiplex PCR; the TCRdb copy retains only in-frame clones and omits some. Among 25,000 to 30,000 clones listed, under 80% were seen once. The sample is drawn from a study of a mutant IDH1 vaccine in newly diagnosed glioma. Germline V gene data show CDR1 as MRHNA and CDR2 as SNTAGT. Trimming at V came to 3 bases and at J to 2 bases, leaving 3 bases not matched to a gene. The length of the CDR3 is 15 residues.

The rearrangement links TRBV6-4 to TRBJ2-1, with 8 positions matching TRBD2. The sample consisted of PBMCs, taken from a glioma patient whose treatment included an IDH1 peptide vaccine. This receptor was identified in a man aged 50 or older with glioma. The CDR3 protein is CASSEAGGPYNEQFF. Written as DNA, the CDR3 is TGTGCCAGCAGTGAGGCGGGGGGCCCCTACAATGAGCAGTTCTTC.